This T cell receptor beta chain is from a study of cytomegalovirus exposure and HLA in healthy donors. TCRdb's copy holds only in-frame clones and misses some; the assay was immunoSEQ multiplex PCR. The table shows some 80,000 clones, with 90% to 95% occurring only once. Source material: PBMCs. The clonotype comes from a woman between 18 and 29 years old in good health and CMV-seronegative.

CDR3: CASSHSTWDTQYF. The CDR3 DNA reads TGCGCCAGCAGCCATAGTACCTGGGATACGCAGTATTTT. The chain is built from TRBV4-1 and TRBJ2-3; D gene uncertain. The CDR3 covers 13 residues. Germline values: CDR1 MGHRA, CDR2 YSYEKL. V lost 3 bases, J lost 6 bases, and 10 bases lay in between.